This T cell receptor beta chain was recovered during a study of identical twins. Details on this clonotype: The antigen is not known.

The CDR3 extends over 15 amino acids. Germline values: CDR1 PRHDT, CDR2 FYEKMQ (reference sequence). V was clipped by 8 bases and J by 0 bases; unmatched bases: 7. Overall study findings and caveats: Invariant T cells like MAIT and iNKT could partly confound the zero-insertion analyses. Fewer insertions were carried by abundant cord blood beta clonotypes, but none was seen in memory repertoires.

Template switching added a universal primer site; cDNA carried unique molecular identifiers. TCRdb passed the 5' RACE reads through MiXCR, listing each CDR3 protein once. The table shows 250,000 or so distinct CDR3 sequences, with 9.5% to 15% occurring only once. These sequences were also reported in another study, on yellow fever vaccine responses in identical twins.

The sample comprised memory (CD45RO+) T cells sorted from blood. The gene calls are TRBV13 and TRBJ2-3; 8 nucleotides agree with TRBD1. This receptor was taken from a woman between 18 and 29 years old in good health. CDR3 DNA sequence: TGTGCCAGCTTTACAGGGGGAACTAGCACAGATACGCAGTATTTT. This gives the protein CASFTGGTSTDTQYF.